What follows describes a single T cell receptor (beta chain). Authors' processing steps: Quantification of nucleated cells was approximated via reference gene primer amplification. Clones were read by immunoSEQ multiplex PCR, and TCRdb kept only the in-frame ones, dropping some. The V and J calls and clone size are taken from that table; D and trimming were inferred from the DNA. The table shows roughly 26,000 clones, with 85% to 95% occurring only once. This entry belongs to a study of blood T cell repertoires in COVID-19. Across the study: COVID-19 samples, acute and convalescent, were from the United States, Italy and Spain. The cDNA or gDNA used as material had been derived from T cells, B-cell-depleted T cells, or PBMCs.

The CDR3 sequence is 13 residues long. V was clipped by 5 bases and J by 6 bases; unmatched bases: 7. The chain employs TRBV5-3 and TRBJ2-5, with 7 bases fitting TRBD2. TRBV5-3 is an ORF; its function is uncertain. The sequenced material came from peripheral blood. This sequence originates from a human donor with active COVID-19. The donor label of this sample is uncertain. CDR3 residues: CARRRQGGKTQYF. The CDR3 nucleotides are TGTGCCAGAAGACGGCAGGGAGGGAAGACCCAGTACTTC.